The 26 T cell receptor beta chains below all came from one sample that was sequenced in a study of control samples from healthy donors and cancer patients. Measured with immunoSEQ multiplex PCR; TCRdb has only the in-frame clones, and not every one. The table lists fewer than 3,000 clones, approximately 84% of them singletons. Material for sequencing was formalin-fixed, paraffin-embedded tissue. Every receptor here comes from a male donor with melanoma.

The chain combines TRBV10-2 with TRBJ1-2; D gene ambiguous. The CDR3 is 12 amino acids. V was pared by 2 bases and J by 2 bases, with 3 bases between. Germline values: CDR1 WSHSY, CDR2 SAAADI. The CDR3 loop reads CASSEGNYGYTF. CDR3 bases: TGCGCCAGCAGTGAGGGGAACTATGGCTACACCTTC.

This sequence joins TRBV7-9 and TRBJ1-5, with D unclear. This CDR3 is 14 amino acids long. CDR1 and CDR2 (germline): SEHNR, FQNEAQ (reference sequence). Trimming shortened V by 5 bases and J by 3 bases, and 11 bases separated the two germline ends. The CDR3 DNA is TGTGCCAGCAGCCGCTCCGGGGTCAATCAGCCCCAGCATTTT. This encodes CASSRSGVNQPQHF.

This clone is hyperexpanded (1% or more) within its sample. The genes are TRBV19 and TRBJ2-7, with a tentative D call TRBD2 (6 bases). Germline V gene data show CDR1 as LNHDA and CDR2 as SQIVND (reference sequence). The CDR3 extends over 14 amino acids. V lost 4 bases and J 3 bases, leaving 13 bases between the germline ends. The CDR3 loop is CASSTGLGDYEQYF. CDR3 nucleotides: TGTGCCAGTAGTACGGGACTGGGGGACTACGAGCAGTACTTC. Using reference TRBV19 and TRBJ2-7 for the parts outside the CDR3, the full variable domain is DGGITQSPKYLFRKEGQNVTLSCEQNLNHDAMYWYRQDPGQGLRLIYYSQIVNDFQKGDIAEGYSVSREKKESFPLTVTSAQKNPTAFYLCASSTGLGDYEQYFGPGTRLTVT.

As regards this clone: With a much larger clone just one base away, this may be a read error. Other nucleotide sequences in the sample specify the same CDR3. The chain has TRBV2 and TRBJ2-1, with D possibly being TRBD2 (5 bases). The germline V gene has CDR1 SNHLY and CDR2 FYNNEI. This CDR3 is built from 15 residues. The CDR3 reads CASQFSGSSYNEQFF. CDR3 nucleotide sequence: TGTGCTAGTCAGTTCTCGGGGAGCTCCTACAATGAGCAGTTCTTC.

CDR3 DNA sequence: TGTGCCAGCAGCCAGGGGGTATTCAGCGGGAGGAGCACAGATACGCAGTATTTT. Its protein product is CASSQGVFSGRSTDTQYF. The J gene is TRBJ2-3, the V gene TRBV7-8; 9 bases are shared with TRBD2. V lost 5 bases to trimming and J lost 0 bases; unmatched junction nucleotides: 12. Germline V CDR1 and CDR2: SGHVS, FQNEAQ. This CDR3 spans 18 amino acids.

The J gene is TRBJ2-3, the V gene TRBV12-5; D not resolved. The CDR3 has 18 residues. Per germline, CDR1 LGHNT and CDR2 FRNRAP. V shed 2 bases and J shed 5 bases, with 23 bases lying between them. The CDR3 spells CASGLKNWAGPRRDTQYF. Here the CDR3 DNA reads TGTGCTAGTGGTTTGAAAAACTGGGCCGGGCCGAGAAGAGATACGCAGTATTTT.

The genes are TRBV28 and TRBJ1-1; TRBD1 is a possible D gene (6 bases). This CDR3 contains 14 residues. The V end lost 8 bases, the J end lost 0 bases, and 13 bases lay between the germline ends. Looked up from germline, CDR1 is MDHEN and CDR2 is SYDVKM. Here the CDR3 DNA reads TGTGCCAGCCGAGGGGGGAACATGAACACTGAAGCTTTCTTT. Encoded protein: CASRGGNMNTEAFF.

The chain couples TRBV2 to TRBJ1-3; 7 bases map to TRBD1. The CDR3 spans 15 residues. Losses at the gene ends were 7 bases for V and 0 bases for J; bases not matched to a gene: 6. Germline loops: CDR1 SNHLY, CDR2 FYNNEI. DNA for the CDR3: TGTGCCAGCAACTCTCGGGACAGCTCTGGAAACACCATATATTTT. Protein product: CASNSRDSSGNTIYF.

As to this clone: A junction end diverges from the germline sequence, so it may reflect a read error. The chain joins TRBV18 to TRBJ1-2; a possible D gene is TRBD1 (6 bases). CDR3 length equals 13 residues. Per germline, CDR1 KGHSH and CDR2 LQKENI. CDR3 sequence: CASSPDSLYGYTF. CDR3 nucleotides: TGTGCCAGTTCACCGGACAGTCTTTATGGCTACACCTTC.

The V call is TRBV28, the J call TRBJ1-1; D unclear. Trimming removed 6 bases from V and 2 bases from J, with 19 bases in between. CDR1 is MDHEN and CDR2 is SYDVKM in the germline V gene. The CDR3 spans 16 residues. The CDR3 sequence is CASSSRLGRTNTEAFF. CDR3 DNA sequence: TGTGCCAGCAGCTCCCGCCTAGGACGGACTAACACTGAAGCTTTCTTT.

The chain is built from TRBV23-1 and TRBJ2-7; the D is unclear. TRBV23-1 is an open reading frame whose function is uncertain. Trimming took off 8 bases at V and 3 bases at J, with 5 bases between the two ends. CDR3 size: 10 residues. The CDR3 DNA sequence: TGCGCCAGCCGTCTCTACGAGCAGTACTTC. Its translation is CASRLYEQYF.

The chain's CDR3 is CASSLGGNLFADTQYF. CDR3 sequence (DNA): TGTGCCAGCAGCTTGGGGGGCAATCTCTTCGCAGATACGCAGTATTTT. This chain links TRBV5-6 with TRBJ2-3; TRBD1 is a possible D gene (5 bases). V was trimmed by 0 bases and J by 4 bases, leaving 15 bases between them. CDR3 size: 16 residues. The germline V gene encodes CDR1 SGHDT and CDR2 YYEEEE.

The chain joins TRBV12-3 or TRBV12-4 to TRBJ2-1, with D unresolved. V lost 5 bases and J 0 bases, leaving 5 bases between the germline ends. This CDR3 contains 13 residues. DNA for the CDR3: TGTGCCAGCAGTCACACCTCCTACAATGAGCAGTTCTTC. Translating it yields CASSHTSYNEQFF.

This clone came up a few times. The CDR3 protein is CSVMGLAGGTYNEQFF. Here the CDR3 DNA reads TGCAGCGTTATGGGACTAGCGGGAGGTACCTACAATGAGCAGTTCTTC. The V gene is TRBV29-1, the J gene TRBJ2-1, with TRBD2 identical over 15 bases. The junction had 4 bases not matched to a gene; V was cut back by 5 bases and J by 2 bases. The CDR3 totals 16 residues. CDR1 is SQVTM, CDR2 ANQGSEA, per germline.

The chain carries TRBV7-8 and TRBJ2-5, with D tentatively TRBD2 (7 bases). The CDR3 has 18 amino acids. Trimming left V 11 bases short and J 4 bases short, with 32 bases between. Germline CDR1 SGHVS, CDR2 FQNEAQ. CDR3 in amino acids: CAGGGGWTKDGWVETQYF. CDR3 nucleotides: TGTGCCGGGGGGGGCGGATGGACCAAGGACGGCTGGGTAGAGACCCAGTACTTC.

The table lists this clone with a few counts. V usage is TRBV27 and J usage is TRBJ2-1; TRBD2 aligns across 12 bases. Germline trimming cut 4 bases from V and 8 bases from J; bases unmatched to any gene: 3. This CDR3 has 14 amino acids. Germline V gene sequence: CDR1 MNHEY, CDR2 SMNVEV (reference sequence). The CDR3 spells CASSSGTSGYEQFF. CDR3 nucleotide sequence: TGTGCCAGCAGTTCCGGGACTAGCGGGTATGAGCAGTTCTTC.

This chain links TRBV10-2 with TRBJ2-3; no definite D call. This CDR3 spans 14 amino acids. With 7 bases removed from V and 0 bases from J, the gap between germline ends came to 11 bases. Germline CDR1 reads WSHSY; CDR2 reads SAAADI. The CDR3 region is CASMAGTSTDTQYF. CDR3 bases: TGCGCCAGCATGGCCGGAACTAGCACAGATACGCAGTATTTT.

The chain recombines TRBV6-1 with TRBJ1-1, with 8 bases fitting TRBD1. The length of the CDR3 is 19 residues. Losses at the gene ends were 2 bases for V and 1 base for J; bases not matched to a gene: 15. CDR1 and CDR2 from the germline V gene are MNHNS and SASEGT. CDR3 loop: CASSESGAGGFRQNTEAFF. As DNA, the CDR3 is TGTGCCAGCAGTGAAAGTGGGGCAGGGGGCTTTAGGCAGAACACTGAAGCTTTCTTT.

The chain couples TRBV24-1 to TRBJ2-7; 7 bases fit TRBD1. This CDR3 region has 15 residues. Trimming took 4 bases from V and 2 from J; bases not matched to a gene: 7. Germline V gene lookup returns CDR1 KGHDR and CDR2 SFDVKD. Here the CDR3 reads CATSDPRTGTYEQYF. For the CDR3, the DNA is TGTGCCACCAGTGACCCTCGGACAGGAACCTACGAGCAGTACTTC.

The chain joins TRBV28 to TRBJ2-3, with D tentatively TRBD2 (7 bases). Trimming stripped 2 bases from V and 4 bases from J, with 16 bases between. Per the germline V gene, CDR1 is MDHEN and CDR2 is SYDVKM. This CDR3 contains 16 residues. The CDR3 bases are TGTGCCAGCAGTTTACCGGGGGGCCCAAGGGCAGATACGCAGTATTTT. It specifies CASSLPGGPRADTQYF.

This rearrangement joins TRBV28 to TRBJ2-7, with TRBD1 identical over 7 bases. CDR1 is MDHEN, CDR2 SYDVKM, per germline. V gave up 7 bases and J gave up 1 base; unmatched junction bases: 10. The CDR3 is 15 residues long. Here the CDR3 DNA reads TGTGCCAGCACTGTAACCGGGACAGCTTCCTACGAGCAGTACTTC. Residues: CASTVTGTASYEQYF. The full variable domain, its missing parts supplied by reference TRBV28 and TRBJ2-7, is DVKVTQSSRYLVKRTGEKVFLECVQDMDHENMFWYRQDPGLGLRLIYFSYDVKMKEKGDIPEGYSVSREKKERFSLILESASTNQTSMYLCASTVTGTASYEQYFGPGTRLTVT.

The chain links TRBV9 to TRBJ2-7, with D possibly TRBD1 on 6 matching bases. This CDR3 spans 15 amino acids. Germline-derived CDR1 and CDR2 are SGDLS and YYNGEE. Trimming took 2 bases from V and 6 from J, leaving 18 bases between them. For the CDR3, the DNA is TGTGCCAGCAGCGTTGAAGAGGGCAGGGGCTTCGAGCAGTACTTC. Translating it yields CASSVEEGRGFEQYF.

V usage is TRBV11-2 and J usage is TRBJ1-6, with unresolved D. The CDR3 is 13 residues long. The V gene's germline CDR1 is SGHAT and CDR2 FQNNGV. V was pared by 0 bases and J by 10 bases, with 7 bases between. The CDR3 protein is CASSLDPGSPLHF. The CDR3 DNA is TGTGCCAGCAGCTTAGATCCGGGGTCACCCCTCCACTTT.

V and J are TRBV28 and TRBJ2-5, with D perhaps TRBD2 (6 bases). V was clipped by 4 bases and J by 7 bases, with 16 bases between them. CDR3 length: 14 amino acids. The germline CDR1 and CDR2 sequences are MDHEN and SYDVKM. CDR3 protein: CASSYTGLGVTQYF. The CDR3 DNA reads TGTGCCAGCAGTTATACGGGACTCGGAGTGACCCAGTACTTC.

This clone was seen just once. V usage is TRBV19 and J usage is TRBJ2-3, with D possibly matching TRBD1 (5 bases). In germline, CDR1 is LNHDA, CDR2 SQIVND (reference sequence). The CDR3 has 12 amino acids. Trimming left V 3 bases short and J 9 bases short, with 10 bases between. The CDR3: CASSIAGLTQYF. CDR3 coding DNA: TGTGCCAGTAGTATCGCAGGGCTCACGCAGTATTTT.

The gene calls are TRBV18 and TRBJ1-1, with TRBD1 matching 7 bases. The CDR3 is 13 residues long. Germline V gene sequence: CDR1 KGHSH, CDR2 LQKENI. V dropped 8 bases and J dropped 1; count of bases not matched to a gene: 4. The CDR3 region has the DNA TGTGCCAGCGAGGGGGCAGGGAACACTGAAGCTTTCTTT. This codes for CASEGAGNTEAFF.